Listed below are T cell receptor beta chains from one sample, sequenced in a study of PD-L1 blockade in urothelial cancer. Sequenced by immunoSEQ multiplex PCR; TCRdb stores in-frame clones only, minus some. The sample shows 85,000 to 100,000 clones, 85% to 95% of them seen only once. The sample here was PBMCs, taken around atezolizumab (anti-PD-L1) treatment. The origin of the receptors is a man aged 55-75 years with urothelial cancer. CDR3s include the opening cysteine and the closing phenylalanine or tryptophan. Fields, in order: clone size, V gene, J gene, D gene, CDR3 protein, CDR3 DNA. A D gene is named only where the DNA matches it firmly. Some rows mark clone size as missing; the rest say once, few, many or name a class of expanded clone.

>NA|TRBV5-4|TRBJ1-6|TRBD1
CASSTGTDNNSPLHF
TGTGCCAGCAGCACCGGGACAGATAATAATTCACCCCTCCACTTT
>once|TRBV5-1|TRBJ2-1|NA
CASSGGQGLNEQFF
TGCGCCAGCAGCGGTGGGCAGGGCCTCAATGAGCAGTTCTTC
>NA|TRBV25-1|TRBJ1-2|NA
CASAQDYGYTF
TGTGCCAGCGCCCAGGACTATGGCTACACCTTC
>NA|TRBV6-5|TRBJ1-2|TRBD1
CASSLGQGSYGYTF
TGTGCCAGCAGTCTCGGACAGGGAAGTTATGGCTACACCTTC
>NA|TRBV7-8|TRBJ2-1|TRBD1
CASSGSTGNNEQFF
TGTGCCAGCAGCGGGTCGACAGGGAACAATGAGCAGTTCTTC
>NA|TRBV9|TRBJ2-1|NA
CASSVGLITYNEQFF
TGTGCCAGCAGCGTAGGACTAATCACCTACAATGAGCAGTTCTTC
>few|TRBV28|TRBJ2-1|NA
CASSLRQEGNEQFF
TGTGCCAGCAGTTTACGGCAGGAGGGGAATGAGCAGTTCTTC
>NA|TRBV5-1|TRBJ2-5|TRBD2
CASSPPGASGRETQYF
TGCGCCAGCAGTCCTCCTGGGGCTAGCGGGAGAGAGACCCAGTACTTC
>NA|TRBV5-1|TRBJ2-5|TRBD1
CASSGGTGDQETQYF
TGCGCCAGCAGCGGGGGAACAGGGGATCAAGAGACCCAGTACTTC
>NA|TRBV5-4|TRBJ2-2|TRBD2
CASRRGLAGGQNTGELFF
TGTGCCAGCAGACGGGGACTAGCGGGGGGGCAGAACACCGGGGAGCTGTTTTTT
>NA|TRBV14|TRBJ2-7|NA
CASSPWTTEQYF
TGTGCCAGCAGCCCTTGGACTACTGAGCAGTACTTC
>NA|TRBV18|TRBJ2-5|TRBD2
CASSPTGLTSGGAGETQYF
TGTGCCAGCTCACCAACGGGCCTCACTAGCGGGGGGGCCGGAGAGACCCAGTACTTC
>NA|TRBV19|TRBJ2-5|NA
CASSTVGGSGETQYF
TGTGCCAGTAGTACAGTAGGAGGGAGCGGGGAGACCCAGTACTTC
>NA|TRBV7-9|TRBJ2-1|NA
CASSRRTVNNEQFF
TGTGCCAGCAGCAGGCGGACAGTAAACAATGAGCAGTTCTTC
>NA|TRBV5-1|TRBJ1-1|NA
CASSPTGRALMNTEAFF
TGCGCCAGCAGCCCTACGGGCAGGGCGCTCATGAACACTGAAGCTTTCTTT
>NA|TRBV10-2|TRBJ1-6|TRBD1
CASSERPDRYNSPLHF
TGCGCCAGCAGTGAACGTCCGGACAGGTATAATTCACCCCTCCACTTT
>NA|TRBV6-5|TRBJ2-7|TRBD1
CASRPRQGTYEQYF
TGTGCCAGCAGACCCCGACAGGGAACCTACGAGCAGTACTTC
>NA|TRBV7-2|TRBJ2-3|NA
CASSLVYTGFDTQYF
TGTGCCAGCAGCTTAGTATACACAGGTTTTGATACGCAGTATTTT
>NA|TRBV5-1|TRBJ1-5|NA
CASSLVQGSDQPQHF
TGCGCCAGCAGCTTGGTACAGGGTTCTGATCAGCCCCAGCATTTT
>once|TRBV7-2|TRBJ1-1|TRBD1
CASSRDRGVLNTEAFF
TGTGCCAGCAGCCGGGACAGGGGGGTGCTGAACACTGAAGCTTTCTTT
>few|TRBV10-3|TRBJ1-3|NA
CAIRDTGNTIYF
TGTGCCATCAGAGACACTGGAAACACCATATATTTT
>NA|TRBV9|TRBJ2-5|TRBD2
CASSVATSRETQYF
TGTGCCAGCAGCGTCGCGACTAGCCGGGAGACCCAGTACTTC
>once|TRBV4-2|TRBJ2-3|NA
CASSQESTTGSTDTQYF
TGTGCCAGCAGCCAAGAATCCACAACAGGGAGCACAGATACGCAGTATTTT
>NA|TRBV7-9|TRBJ2-7|TRBD2
CASSLGGTRSYEQYF
TGTGCCAGCAGCCTTGGGGGGACTAGGTCCTACGAGCAGTACTTC
>NA|TRBV18|TRBJ2-5|TRBD1
CASSPWGQAPEETQYF
TGTGCCAGCTCACCATGGGGACAGGCCCCTGAGGAGACCCAGTACTTC
>NA|TRBV5-6|TRBJ2-5|NA
CASARSGGGAETQYF
TGTGCCAGCGCGCGTTCCGGAGGCGGGGCGGAGACCCAGTACTTC
>NA|TRBV5-1|TRBJ2-2|NA
CASSLDRHTGELFF
TGCGCCAGCAGCTTGGACAGACACACCGGGGAGCTGTTTTTT
>NA|TRBV4-1|TRBJ2-7|NA
CASSQAETRTYEQYF
TGCGCCAGCAGCCAAGCTGAGACTCGGACCTACGAGCAGTACTTC
>NA|TRBV29-1|TRBJ1-5|TRBD1
CSVRGQGPNQPQHF
TGCAGCGTTCGGGGACAGGGCCCGAATCAGCCCCAGCATTTT
>NA|TRBV7-8|TRBJ1-1|TRBD1
CASSLRDRGGNTEAFF
TGTGCCAGCAGCCTACGGGACAGGGGCGGGAACACTGAAGCTTTCTTT
>NA|TRBV5-1|TRBJ1-2|NA
CASSPPGHQGGYTF
TGCGCCAGCAGCCCCCCGGGTCACCAGGGAGGCTACACCTTC
>few|TRBV27|TRBJ1-2|NA
CASSRGWGSGYTF
TGTGCCAGCAGTAGGGGGTGGGGTAGTGGCTACACCTTC
>NA|TRBV4-3|TRBJ2-3|TRBD2
CASSLGGMLTDTQYF
TGCGCCAGCAGCCTGGGGGGGATGCTCACAGATACGCAGTATTTT
>NA|TRBV11-3|TRBJ1-1|TRBD1
CASSRVGTGNTEAFF
TGTGCCAGCAGCCGGGTTGGGACAGGGAACACTGAAGCTTTCTTT
>NA|TRBV19|TRBJ2-3|TRBD2
CASSIFSGGGTDTQYF
TGTGCCAGTAGTATCTTTAGCGGGGGGGGCACAGATACGCAGTATTTT
>NA|TRBV30|TRBJ1-5|NA
CAWSDSGNQPQHF
TGTGCCTGGAGTGACAGTGGGAATCAGCCCCAGCATTTT
>NA|TRBV5-6|TRBJ1-4|NA
CASKGSNEKLFF
TGTGCCAGCAAGGGGTCTAATGAAAAACTGTTTTTT
>few|TRBV6-5|TRBJ1-5|NA
CASGPQGGNQPQHF
TGTGCCAGCGGCCCACAGGGTGGCAATCAGCCCCAGCATTTT
>NA|TRBV19|TRBJ1-2|TRBD1
CASKPTGVNGYTF
TGTGCCAGTAAACCCACAGGGGTTAATGGCTACACCTTC
>NA|TRBV19|TRBJ1-2|NA
CASRGQLWNYGYTF
TGTGCCAGTAGAGGACAGCTGTGGAACTATGGCTACACCTTC
>NA|TRBV4-3|TRBJ2-1|NA
CASSQDLRREQFF
TGCGCCAGCAGCCAAGACCTTCGGAGAGAGCAGTTCTTC
>NA|TRBV9|TRBJ2-1|TRBD1
CASSVGGTGNNEQFF
TGTGCCAGCAGCGTAGGGGGGACAGGAAACAATGAGCAGTTCTTC
>NA|TRBV19|TRBJ1-5|TRBD1
CASTQTGGENQPQHF
TGTGCCAGTACCCAAACAGGGGGCGAAAATCAGCCCCAGCATTTT
>once|TRBV9|TRBJ2-7|TRBD1
CASSRTGFNEQYF
TGTGCCAGCAGCAGGACAGGGTTCAACGAGCAGTACTTC
>NA|TRBV11-2|TRBJ2-7|TRBD1
CASSSLRDSSYEQYF
TGTGCCAGCAGCTCACTCCGGGACAGCTCCTACGAGCAGTACTTC
>NA|TRBV5-1|TRBJ1-1|NA
CASSPQVMNTEAFF
TGCGCCAGCAGCCCACAGGTGATGAACACTGAAGCTTTCTTT
>once|TRBV29-1|TRBJ2-1|TRBD2
CSVELAGGVYNEQFF
TGCAGCGTTGAATTAGCGGGAGGGGTATACAATGAGCAGTTCTTC
>NA|TRBV15|TRBJ2-5|TRBD2
CATSKGLAVRLTQYF
TGTGCCACCAGCAAGGGACTAGCGGTCCGATTGACCCAGTACTTC
>few|TRBV4-3|TRBJ1-2|TRBD1
CASSQDRAGGGGGYTF
TGCGCCAGCAGCCAAGATAGGGCAGGGGGTGGAGGAGGCTACACCTTC
>NA|TRBV27|TRBJ2-1|NA
CASSLFGGRGYEQFF
TGTGCCAGCAGTTTATTCGGGGGTCGAGGTTACGAGCAGTTCTTC
>NA|TRBV7-9|TRBJ2-2|TRBD1
CASRRQGSNTGELFF
TGTGCCAGCAGAAGACAGGGTTCGAACACCGGGGAGCTGTTTTTT
>once|TRBV6-5|TRBJ1-1|TRBD1
CASSYSRGGVGTEAFF
TGTGCCAGCAGTTACTCGAGAGGGGGCGTTGGCACTGAAGCTTTCTTT
>NA|TRBV7-2|TRBJ2-7|TRBD1
CASSPPGGYEQYF
TGTGCCAGCAGTCCTCCAGGGGGCTACGAGCAGTACTTC
>NA|TRBV19|TRBJ1-2|NA
CASDPGEAANYGYTF
TGTGCCAGTGATCCTGGGGAGGCTGCTAACTATGGCTACACCTTC
>NA|TRBV2|TRBJ2-2|TRBD1
CACGQGHTGELFF
TGTGCATGCGGACAGGGGCACACCGGGGAGCTGTTTTTT
>NA|TRBV10-2|TRBJ2-5|NA
CASSGHPPPGGNKGSQETQYF
TGCGCCAGCAGTGGTCACCCCCCGCCCGGCGGGAATAAAGGTTCCCAAGAGACCCAGTACTTC
>once|TRBV5-1|TRBJ1-2|TRBD1
CASSLDRQGFDGYTF
TGCGCCAGCAGCTTGGATCGACAGGGGTTCGATGGCTACACCTTC
>once|TRBV7-9|TRBJ1-2|TRBD1
CASSSSRRTGGRSYGYTF
TGTGCCAGCAGCTCTAGTAGGAGGACAGGGGGCCGGAGCTATGGCTACACCTTC
>NA|TRBV7-2|TRBJ2-5|TRBD1
CASSSRGTGGAETQYF
TGTGCCAGCAGCTCTAGGGGGACAGGGGGCGCCGAGACCCAGTACTTC